Listed below are T cell receptor beta chains from one sample, sequenced in a study of shared clonotypes between healthy human individuals. Using immunoSEQ multiplex PCR, the repertoire was profiled, and TCRdb retains in-frame clones only, with some absent. The profile shows some 2.1 million clones, approximately 92% of them singletons. Sequenced material: naive CD8+ T cells from PBMCs. The origin of the receptors is a man aged 18 to 29 in good health. Some clones in this sample may be carry-over from other donors' samples. Both conserved end residues are part of each CDR3. A D gene is named only where the DNA matches it firmly. Rows give clone size only sometimes, using once, few, many, or a class for an expanded clone.

TRBV7-8	-	TRBJ2-1	-	TGTGCCAGCAGCTTATTCCCAGCGAATGAGCAGTTCTTC	CASSLFPANEQFF
TRBV27	-	TRBJ2-1	-	TGTGCCAGCAGTTTCTACGCGGCTGGACTCAATGAGCAGTTCTTC	CASSFYAAGLNEQFF
TRBV7-9	-	TRBJ1-1	few	TGTGCCAGCAGCTTAGGGGGGATGAACACTGAAGCTTTCTTT	CASSLGGMNTEAFF
TRBV5-6	-	TRBJ2-1	-	TGTGCCAGCAGCTTCTTCGACAATGAGCAGTTCTTC	CASSFFDNEQFF
TRBV7-9	-	TRBJ2-7	-	TGTGCCAGCAGCCCCCCCGTTGGCCGCTCCTACGAGCAGTACTTC	CASSPPVGRSYEQYF
TRBV4-2	TRBD2	TRBJ2-7	-	TGTGCCAGCAGCTTCGGGGCGGGAGTTACATACGAGCAGTACTTC	CASSFGAGVTYEQYF
TRBV10-2	-	TRBJ2-7	-	TGCGCCAGCAGTGAGACAGTTCCGTACGAGCAGTACTTC	CASSETVPYEQYF
TRBV5-6	-	TRBJ1-5	-	TGTGCCAGCAGCTTGGGAGATCAGCCCCAGCATTTT	CASSLGDQPQHF
TRBV15	TRBD1	TRBJ2-7	-	TGTGCCACCAGCAGGACCCGGGACAGGGGCGCCTCCTACGAGCAGTACTTC	CATSRTRDRGASYEQYF
TRBV29-1	-	TRBJ2-7	-	TGCAGCGTACCCCTGGGGGCCGAGCAGTACTTC	CSVPLGAEQYF
TRBV7-9	-	TRBJ2-2	-	TGTGGAGAGGGCCTAGACACCGGGGAGCTGTTTTTT	CGEGLDTGELFF
TRBV10-1	TRBD1	TRBJ1-3	-	TGCGCCAGCAGTTTGGACAGGGGGCTTGGAAACACCATATATTTT	CASSLDRGLGNTIYF
TRBV27	-	TRBJ1-5	-	TGTGCCAGCAGTCCCTCTGGGGGGTCGCAGCCCCAGCATTTT	CASSPSGGSQPQHF
TRBV19	-	TRBJ1-1	-	TGTGCCAGTAGTATATTGGGGCTCGGAACTGAAGCTTTCTTT	CASSILGLGTEAFF
TRBV13	TRBD2	TRBJ2-7	-	TGTGCCAGCTCAGGGGGAACCGGGACTAGCGGCTACGAGCAGTACTTC	CASSGGTGTSGYEQYF
TRBV9	-	TRBJ1-5	once	TGTGCCAGCAGCGGAGTGGGAAGCAATCAGCCCCAGCATTTT	CASSGVGSNQPQHF
TRBV11-2	TRBD2	TRBJ2-1	-	TGTGCCAGCAGCTTGTTAGCGGGAGCTCGAAGCAATGAGCAGTTCTTC	CASSLLAGARSNEQFF
TRBV7-9	-	TRBJ1-1	-	TGTGCCAGCAGTTCTACCTTAGGGGCCCCCAATACTGAAGCTTTCTTT	CASSSTLGAPNTEAFF
TRBV4-1	TRBD1	TRBJ2-6	-	TGCGCCAGCAGCCAGAATACAGGGGTCGGGGCCAACGTCCTGACTTTC	CASSQNTGVGANVLTF
TRBV7-9	TRBD2	TRBJ2-5	-	TGTGCCAGCAGCCCCCCGGGGGGGGAAGAGACCCAGTACTTC	CASSPPGGEETQYF
TRBV6-5	-	TRBJ2-5	-	TGTGCCAGCAGTTACTCGGAGGGCCTGGAGACCCAGTACTTC	CASSYSEGLETQYF
TRBV9	-	TRBJ2-1	-	TGTGCCAGCAGCGTAGAAAGTGGTGGCCTTAGCTCCTACAATGAGCAGTTCTTC	CASSVESGGLSSYNEQFF
TRBV11-3	-	TRBJ2-7	-	TGTGCCAGCAGCCCTAGGGACAACACCTACGAGCAGTACTTC	CASSPRDNTYEQYF
TRBV7-2	-	TRBJ2-7	-	TGTGCCAGCAGCCCCCAGGACTCCTACGAGCAGTACTTC	CASSPQDSYEQYF
TRBV9	-	TRBJ2-1	-	TGTGCCAGCAGCGGTGGGAGTGGGGGGCCCTGGGTCAATGAGCAGTTCTTC	CASSGGSGGPWVNEQFF
TRBV14	TRBD1	TRBJ1-2	-	TGTGCCAGCAGCCAAAGACAGGGGGCCGGCTATGGCTACACCTTC	CASSQRQGAGYGYTF
TRBV28	-	TRBJ2-3	-	TGTGCCAGCAACCGGGAACCAGATACGCAGTATTTT	CASNREPDTQYF
TRBV9	-	TRBJ2-6	-	TGTGCCAGCAGGGACTCTGGGGCCAACGTCCTGACTTTC	CASRDSGANVLTF
TRBV9	-	TRBJ1-1	-	TGTGCCAGCAGCGTCCAGGGTGACACTGAAGCTTTCTTT	CASSVQGDTEAFF
TRBV5-4	TRBD2	TRBJ2-1	-	TGTGCCAGCAGCTTGGAGGGGGTTAGACTAGCGGGAGGTGAGCAGTTCTTC	CASSLEGVRLAGGEQFF
TRBV6-1	-	TRBJ1-1	-	TGTGCCAGCACCGATGGCTTTATAGGGGCCACTGAAGCTTTCTTT	CASTDGFIGATEAFF
TRBV9	TRBD2	TRBJ2-1	once	TGTGCCAGCAGCGTAGAAAGCGGGAGATCGAGCAATGAGCAGTTCTTC	CASSVESGRSSNEQFF
TRBV28	-	TRBJ2-3	-	TGTGCCAGCAGTCGATCCCCAAATTTTGGGTGGGATACGCAGTATTTT	CASSRSPNFGWDTQYF
TRBV13	-	TRBJ2-7	-	TGTGCCAGCAGCTCCACCGCGTCGACCTACGAGCAGTACTTC	CASSSTASTYEQYF
TRBV27	TRBD2	TRBJ2-2	-	TGTGCCAGCAGTTTAACCGGGACTAGCGGCACCGGGGAGCTGTTTTTT	CASSLTGTSGTGELFF
TRBV7-2	-	TRBJ1-2	once	TGTGCCAGCAGCTTAGAGGTAGGGCTGCGCGCCTATGGCTACACCTTC	CASSLEVGLRAYGYTF
TRBV7-9	-	TRBJ2-2	-	TGTGCCAGCAGCTTTGAATTCACCGGGGAGCTGTTTTTT	CASSFEFTGELFF
TRBV27	TRBD1	TRBJ2-1	-	TGTGCCAGCAGTCATGGACAGGGGAGCAATGAGCAGTTCTTC	CASSHGQGSNEQFF
TRBV7-9	-	TRBJ2-1	once	TGTGCCAGCAGCCCCCGGACTTACAACAATGAGCAGTTCTTC	CASSPRTYNNEQFF
TRBV7-9	-	TRBJ2-4	once	TGTGCCAGCAGCTCCCTGGGTGGCAAAAACATTCAGTACTTC	CASSSLGGKNIQYF
TRBV28	TRBD1	TRBJ1-1	-	TGTGCCAGCAGTTTCCGCCTCCGGGGACAGATTGAAGCTTTCTTT	CASSFRLRGQIEAFF
TRBV27	-	TRBJ2-2	few	TGTGCCAGCAGCGTTCGCTTATCCTTTACCGGGGAGCTGTTTTTT	CASSVRLSFTGELFF
TRBV7-8	-	TRBJ2-1	-	TGTGCCAGCAGCCCATCCCGTATAAGCTCCTACAATGAGCAGTTCTTC	CASSPSRISSYNEQFF
TRBV28	TRBD2	TRBJ2-1	-	TGTGCCAGCCTATTGGGTCTAGCGGGACGGAATGAGCAGTTCTTC	CASLLGLAGRNEQFF
TRBV7-9	TRBD1	TRBJ1-2	-	TGTGCCAGCAGCACAGACAGGGTTTGGTATGGCTACACCTTC	CASSTDRVWYGYTF
TRBV28	-	TRBJ2-2	-	TGTGCCAGCAGTTTTTCAGGGGAGCTGTTTTTT	CASSFSGELFF
TRBV9	-	TRBJ2-7	-	TGTGCCAGCAGCGTAACCCCTTGGGAGGCAGACGAGCAGTACTTC	CASSVTPWEADEQYF
TRBV9	TRBD1	TRBJ1-3	-	TGTGCCAGCAGCGCTGGGAGGGACAGCTCTGGAAACACCATATATTTT	CASSAGRDSSGNTIYF